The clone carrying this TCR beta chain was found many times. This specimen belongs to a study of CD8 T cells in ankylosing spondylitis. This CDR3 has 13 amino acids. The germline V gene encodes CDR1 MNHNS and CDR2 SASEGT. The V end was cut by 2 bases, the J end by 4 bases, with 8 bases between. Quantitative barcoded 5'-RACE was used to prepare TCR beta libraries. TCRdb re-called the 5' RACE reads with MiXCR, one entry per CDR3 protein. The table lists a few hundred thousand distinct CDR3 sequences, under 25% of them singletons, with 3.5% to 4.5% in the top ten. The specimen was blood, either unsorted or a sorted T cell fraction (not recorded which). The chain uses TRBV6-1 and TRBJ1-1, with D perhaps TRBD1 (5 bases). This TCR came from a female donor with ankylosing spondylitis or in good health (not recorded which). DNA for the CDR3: TGTGCCAGCAGTGAATGGGGGGGCACTGAAGCTTTCTTT. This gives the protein CASSEWGGTEAFF.